The source of this TCR beta chain is a study of shared clonotypes between healthy human individuals. The sample holds many counts of this clone. The sample holds other DNA sequences that translate to the same CDR3. Germline V gives CDR1 MNHNS, CDR2 SASEGT. Losses at the gene ends were 4 bases for V and 4 bases for J; bases not matched to a gene: 9. This CDR3 is built from 15 residues. Profiled with immunoSEQ multiplex PCR; TCRdb holds only in-frame clones, not every one. The sample contains 400,000 to 600,000 clones, nearly 80% of which appear only once. The genes are TRBV6-1 and TRBJ2-7; 8 bases line up with TRBD2. The TCR originated in a woman in her thirties or forties in good health. Some clones in this sample may be carry-over from other donors' samples. The source material was PBMCs. The CDR3 region is CASSADAGGVYEQYF. The CDR3 nucleotides are TGTGCCAGCAGTGCAGACGCCGGGGGGGTGTACGAGCAGTACTTC.